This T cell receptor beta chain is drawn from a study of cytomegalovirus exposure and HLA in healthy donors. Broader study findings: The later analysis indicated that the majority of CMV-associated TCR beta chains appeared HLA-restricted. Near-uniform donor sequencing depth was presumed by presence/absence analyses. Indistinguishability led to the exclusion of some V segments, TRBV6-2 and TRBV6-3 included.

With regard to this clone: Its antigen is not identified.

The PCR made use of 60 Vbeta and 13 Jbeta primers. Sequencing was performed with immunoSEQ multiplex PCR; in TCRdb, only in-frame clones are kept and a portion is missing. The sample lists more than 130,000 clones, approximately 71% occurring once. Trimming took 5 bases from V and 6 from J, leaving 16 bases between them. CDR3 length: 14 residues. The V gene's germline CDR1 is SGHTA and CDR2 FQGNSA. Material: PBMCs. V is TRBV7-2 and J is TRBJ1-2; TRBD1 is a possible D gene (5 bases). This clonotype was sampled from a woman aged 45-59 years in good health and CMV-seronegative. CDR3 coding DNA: TGTGCCAGCAGCAGGCCAGGGAAGGTCGATGGCTACACCTTC. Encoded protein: CASSRPGKVDGYTF. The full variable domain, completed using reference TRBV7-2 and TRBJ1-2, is GAGVSQSPSNKVTEKGKDVELRCDPISGHTALYWYRQSLGQGLEFLIYFQGNSAPDKSGLPSDRFSAERTGGSVSTLTIQRTQQEDSAVYLCASSRPGKVDGYTFGSGTRLTVV.